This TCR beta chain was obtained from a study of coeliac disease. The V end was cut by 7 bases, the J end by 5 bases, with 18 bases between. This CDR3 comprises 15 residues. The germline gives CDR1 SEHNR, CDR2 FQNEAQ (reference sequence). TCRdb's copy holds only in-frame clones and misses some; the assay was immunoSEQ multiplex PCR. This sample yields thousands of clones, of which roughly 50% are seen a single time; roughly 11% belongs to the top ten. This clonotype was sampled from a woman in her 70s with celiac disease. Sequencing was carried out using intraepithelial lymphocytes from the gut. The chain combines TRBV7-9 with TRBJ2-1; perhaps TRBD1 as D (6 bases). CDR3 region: CASTSSRTENNEQFF. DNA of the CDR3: TGTGCCAGCACCTCCTCCCGGACAGAAAACAATGAGCAGTTCTTC.